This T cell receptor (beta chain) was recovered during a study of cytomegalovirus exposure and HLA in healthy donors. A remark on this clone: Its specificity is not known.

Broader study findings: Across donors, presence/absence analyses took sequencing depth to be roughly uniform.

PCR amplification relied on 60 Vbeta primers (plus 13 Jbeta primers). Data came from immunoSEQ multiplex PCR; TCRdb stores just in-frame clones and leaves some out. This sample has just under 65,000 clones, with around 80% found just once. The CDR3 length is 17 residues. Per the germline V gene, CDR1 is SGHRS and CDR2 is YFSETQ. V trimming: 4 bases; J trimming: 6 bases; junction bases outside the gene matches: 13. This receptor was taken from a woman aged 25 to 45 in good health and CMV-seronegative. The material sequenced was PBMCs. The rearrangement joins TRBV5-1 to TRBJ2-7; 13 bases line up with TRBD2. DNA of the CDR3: TGCGCCAGCAGCACAGGACTAGCGGGAGCCCAATTGCGCGAGCAGTACTTC. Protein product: CASSTGLAGAQLREQYF. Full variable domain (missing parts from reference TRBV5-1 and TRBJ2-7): KAGVTQTPRYLIKTRGQQVTLSCSPISGHRSVSWYQQTPGQGLQFLFEYFSETQRNKGNFPGRFSGRQFSNSRSEMNVSTLELGDSALYLCASSTGLAGAQLREQYFGPGTRLTVT.